Listed below are T cell receptor beta chains from one sample, sequenced in a study of T-cell reconstitution after alpha-beta-depleted transplantation in children. A single record per CDR3 protein comes from TCRdb applying MiXCR to the PCR reads. The top ten hold about 9.3% of the sample, which has 250,000 to 300,000 distinct CDR3 sequences, nearly 8% seen once. Sequencing used peripheral blood, obtained 360 days after TCRalphabeta/CD19-depleted stem cell transplant. The source is a female patient aged 2 to 10 who had a stem cell transplant for Fanconi anemia, so the T cells may come from the graft donor. The CDR3 runs from the conserved cysteine through the conserved F or W. D genes are given only for firm matches. Clone size is given for some rows only: seen once, a few or many times, or a class if the clone is expanded.

abundance: few; v_gene: TRBV2; j_gene: TRBJ2-1; d_gene: TRBD1; CDR3nt: TGTGCCAGCAACCCGGGACAGGGGGACTACAATGAGCAGTTCTTC; CDR3aa: CASNPGQGDYNEQFF
abundance: -; v_gene: TRBV20-1; j_gene: TRBJ2-3; d_gene: -; CDR3nt: TGCAGTGCTTCGTCTTCTCCCACAGATACGCAGTATTTT; CDR3aa: CSASSSPTDTQYF
abundance: many; v_gene: TRBV28; j_gene: TRBJ1-2; d_gene: TRBD1; CDR3nt: TGTGCCAGCCGACGGACAGGGGGATACTATGGCTACACCTTC; CDR3aa: CASRRTGGYYGYTF
abundance: -; v_gene: TRBV7-6; j_gene: TRBJ2-7; d_gene: -; CDR3nt: TGTGCCAGCAGCTTAGGGGCCGACGAGCAGTACTTC; CDR3aa: CASSLGADEQYF
abundance: many; v_gene: TRBV20-1; j_gene: TRBJ2-5; d_gene: TRBD2; CDR3nt: TGCAGTGCTAGAGATAGCGGGAGGGCGAAAGAGACCCAGTACTTC; CDR3aa: CSARDSGRAKETQYF
abundance: -; v_gene: TRBV7-9; j_gene: TRBJ1-6; d_gene: -; CDR3nt: TGTGCCAGCAGCTTAGAGAGTGGAAATTCACCCCTCCACTTT; CDR3aa: CASSLESGNSPLHF
abundance: few; v_gene: TRBV7-9; j_gene: TRBJ1-2; d_gene: TRBD1; CDR3nt: TGTGCCAGCAGCTTAATCCCTCGTACAGGGGGCTATGGCTACACCTTC; CDR3aa: CASSLIPRTGGYGYTF
abundance: many; v_gene: TRBV6-5; j_gene: TRBJ1-3; d_gene: -; CDR3nt: TGTGCCAGCAGCCCATCCCCGGGACAAGAGGGAAACACCATATATTTT; CDR3aa: CASSPSPGQEGNTIYF
abundance: many; v_gene: TRBV10-3; j_gene: TRBJ2-2; d_gene: -; CDR3nt: TGTGCCATCAGTGAGAGTACAGATCGCGGGGAGCTGTTTTTT; CDR3aa: CAISESTDRGELFF
abundance: -; v_gene: TRBV6-1; j_gene: TRBJ1-2; d_gene: TRBD1; CDR3nt: TGTGCCAGCAGTGAAGTACCGACAGGGAACTATGGCTACACCTTC; CDR3aa: CASSEVPTGNYGYTF
abundance: many; v_gene: TRBV12-3/TRBV12-4; j_gene: TRBJ2-7; d_gene: -; CDR3nt: TGTGCCAGCAGTTTAGACAGAACCTACGAGCAGTACTTC; CDR3aa: CASSLDRTYEQYF
abundance: -; v_gene: TRBV6-5; j_gene: TRBJ2-1; d_gene: -; CDR3nt: TGTGCCAGCAGTTACTCCGGCAGGGCCTACAATGAGCAGTTCTTC; CDR3aa: CASSYSGRAYNEQFF
abundance: many; v_gene: TRBV9; j_gene: TRBJ2-7; d_gene: TRBD2; CDR3nt: TGTGCCAGCAGCGTAGGAGGGAATGGCGGGGGGCTCGACGAGCAGTACTTC; CDR3aa: CASSVGGNGGGLDEQYF
abundance: many; v_gene: TRBV25-1; j_gene: TRBJ2-1; d_gene: TRBD2; CDR3nt: TGTGCCAGCAGTGGACTAGCAGTGCAGTTCTTC; CDR3aa: CASSGLAVQFF
abundance: many; v_gene: TRBV7-2; j_gene: TRBJ2-2; d_gene: -; CDR3nt: TGTGCCAGCAGCTTAGGGGCAAACGGGGAGCTGTTTTTT; CDR3aa: CASSLGANGELFF
abundance: few; v_gene: TRBV5-8; j_gene: TRBJ1-1; d_gene: -; CDR3nt: TGTGCCAGCAGGGACCACAGGGTCCCAATGAACACTGAAGCTTTCTTT; CDR3aa: CASRDHRVPMNTEAFF
abundance: few; v_gene: TRBV6-5; j_gene: TRBJ1-4; d_gene: -; CDR3nt: TGTGCCAGCAGTTACTCGACAAGTGAAAAACTGTTTTTT; CDR3aa: CASSYSTSEKLFF
abundance: many; v_gene: TRBV27; j_gene: TRBJ1-5; d_gene: TRBD1; CDR3nt: TGTGCCAGCAGTGTAAACCCAGGGGGACGGAGCAATCAGCCCCAGCATTTT; CDR3aa: CASSVNPGGRSNQPQHF
abundance: -; v_gene: TRBV7-9; j_gene: TRBJ2-5; d_gene: TRBD1; CDR3nt: TGTGCCAGCAGTCCTGGGACAGTGGTCCACGAGACCCAGTACTTC; CDR3aa: CASSPGTVVHETQYF
abundance: many; v_gene: TRBV7-3; j_gene: TRBJ2-2; d_gene: -; CDR3nt: TGTGCCAGCAGCTTAAGTGGCGCGAACACCGGGGAGCTGTTTTTT; CDR3aa: CASSLSGANTGELFF
abundance: many; v_gene: TRBV5-1; j_gene: TRBJ2-1; d_gene: -; CDR3nt: TGCGCCAGCAGCTTGGTGGGGGGAGTTAACAATGAGCAGTTCTTC; CDR3aa: CASSLVGGVNNEQFF
abundance: many; v_gene: TRBV7-9; j_gene: TRBJ1-4; d_gene: -; CDR3nt: TGTGCCAGCAGCCCACGGGGTGGTGAAAAACTGTTTTTT; CDR3aa: CASSPRGGEKLFF